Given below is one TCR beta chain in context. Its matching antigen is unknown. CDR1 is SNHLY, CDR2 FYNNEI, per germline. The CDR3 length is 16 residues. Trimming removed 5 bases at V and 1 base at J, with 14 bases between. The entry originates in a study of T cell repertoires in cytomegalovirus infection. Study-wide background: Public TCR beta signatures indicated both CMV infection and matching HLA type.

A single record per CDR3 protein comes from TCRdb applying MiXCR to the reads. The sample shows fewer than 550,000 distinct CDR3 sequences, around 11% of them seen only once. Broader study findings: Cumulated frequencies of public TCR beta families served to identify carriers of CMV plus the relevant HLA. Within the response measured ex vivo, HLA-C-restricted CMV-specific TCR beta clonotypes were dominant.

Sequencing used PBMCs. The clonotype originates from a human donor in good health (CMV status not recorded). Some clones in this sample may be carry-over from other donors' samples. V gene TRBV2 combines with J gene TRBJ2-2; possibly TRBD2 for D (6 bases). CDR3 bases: TGTGCCAGCAGTCGCTCAGGGACTCGGAACACCGGGGAGCTGTTTTTT. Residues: CASSRSGTRNTGELFF.